The rows below give T cell receptor beta chains drawn from one sample of a study of shared clonotypes between healthy human individuals. Assay used: immunoSEQ multiplex PCR; TCRdb lists only in-frame clones, some missing. The sample includes a few million clones, 85% to 95% seen only once; the top ten take around 0.14%. Material for sequencing was naive CD4+ T cells sorted from blood. These receptors all stem from a young man in good health. Both conserved end residues are part of each CDR3. A D gene is named only where the DNA matches it firmly. Size is stated for part of the rows, as once, few or many counts, or as a class when the clone is expanded.

d_gene	v_gene	j_gene	abundance	CDR3nt	CDR3aa
.	TRBV18	TRBJ2-1	.	TGTGCCAGCTCACCACCGTCCGGCAGGGGTGACTACAATGAGCAGTTCTTC	CASSPPSGRGDYNEQFF
.	TRBV7-9	TRBJ2-3	.	TGTGCCAGCAGCTTCCAAGGGGATACGCAGTATTTT	CASSFQGDTQYF
.	TRBV5-6	TRBJ1-5	.	TGTGCCAGCAGCCTTCAACAGGGAAGCAATCAGCCCCAGCATTTT	CASSLQQGSNQPQHF
.	TRBV14	TRBJ2-4	.	TGTGCCAGCAGCCCCGGGTTCGCGGACCGGGTTCAGTACTTC	CASSPGFADRVQYF
TRBD1	TRBV27	TRBJ1-6	.	TGTGCCAGCAGTTACGGACAGGGTGGATATTCACCCCTCCACTTT	CASSYGQGGYSPLHF
TRBD1	TRBV7-2	TRBJ1-1	.	TGTGCCAGCAGTTCGGGACAGGGGCCGTACACTGAAGCTTTCTTT	CASSSGQGPYTEAFF
.	TRBV4-3	TRBJ2-7	.	TGCGCCAGCAGCCAAGTATTAGCCATAACTAGCCCGGTCGAGCAGTACTTC	CASSQVLAITSPVEQYF
TRBD1	TRBV30	TRBJ2-1	once	TGTGCCTGGGCTCCGGGACAGGGAGCCAATGAGCAGTTCTTC	CAWAPGQGANEQFF
TRBD2	TRBV7-8	TRBJ2-2	.	TGTGCCAGCAGCTCATTAGCGGGAGGGCCGGGGGCCGGGGAGCTGTTTTTT	CASSSLAGGPGAGELFF
TRBD2	TRBV7-2	TRBJ2-7	.	TGTGCCAGCAGCCGAGTTGGGACTAGCGGGAGTCACGAGCAGTACTTC	CASSRVGTSGSHEQYF
TRBD2	TRBV11-2	TRBJ2-5	.	TGTGCCAGCAGCTTTCTTGGGGGGGGGACCCAGTACTTC	CASSFLGGGTQYF
TRBD1	TRBV28	TRBJ1-5	.	TGTGCCAGCAGTCACTCAGACAGGGGCAGTCAGCCCCAGCATTTT	CASSHSDRGSQPQHF
.	TRBV10-1	TRBJ1-5	.	TGCGCCAGCACCGAGGTGGGGTTTTTGGGCAATCAGCCCCAGCATTTT	CASTEVGFLGNQPQHF
.	TRBV5-1	TRBJ2-5	.	TGCGCCAGCAGCCGGAGTCAGGGTGACGAAGAGACCCAGTACTTC	CASSRSQGDEETQYF
TRBD1	TRBV4-1	TRBJ2-7	.	TGCGCCAGCAGCCAAGATAGCCGGGACAGGGGCTACGAGCAGTACTTC	CASSQDSRDRGYEQYF
TRBD2	TRBV7-9	TRBJ2-7	.	TGTGCCAGCAGCAGACTAGCGGGAGAAAGTTACGAGCAGTACTTC	CASSRLAGESYEQYF
TRBD2	TRBV5-4	TRBJ2-1	.	TGTGCAAGCCACCCCAGCGGGAACTCCCCCAATGAGCAGTTCTTC	CASHPSGNSPNEQFF
.	TRBV6-5	TRBJ1-3	.	TGTGCCAGCAGTTACGCAAACACCATATATTTT	CASSYANTIYF
TRBD2	TRBV6-6	TRBJ2-7	.	TGTGCCAGCAGTCGCGGACTAGCGGGTCCTTACGAGCAGTACTTC	CASSRGLAGPYEQYF
TRBD1	TRBV28	TRBJ1-1	.	TGTGCCAGCATTCAGGGGGCTGAAGCTTTCTTT	CASIQGAEAFF
.	TRBV6-6	TRBJ1-4	.	TGTGCCAGCAGTTTATCCGGGACAAGACGGTATGAAAAACTGTTTTTT	CASSLSGTRRYEKLFF
TRBD1	TRBV5-4	TRBJ2-7	.	TGTGCCAGCAGCGCCGGGACAGGGGGCGGAGGCGAGCAGTACTTC	CASSAGTGGGGEQYF
.	TRBV6-6	TRBJ1-6	.	TGTGCCAGCGCCACCTCCGGGACCCATAATTCACCCCTCCACTTT	CASATSGTHNSPLHF
.	TRBV15	TRBJ2-5	.	TGTGCCACCAGCAGAGATACCGCCGGAGAGACCCAGTACTTC	CATSRDTAGETQYF
TRBD2	TRBV9	TRBJ2-5	.	TGTGCCAGCAGCACCGGGACTAGCGTGCAAGAGACCCAGTACTTC	CASSTGTSVQETQYF
.	TRBV29-1	TRBJ2-2	.	TGCAGCGTTTCGGACACCGGGGAGCTGTTTTTT	CSVSDTGELFF
TRBD1	TRBV30	TRBJ1-6	.	TGTGCCTGGAGGGGGACAGGGGTCAATTCACCCCTCCACTTT	CAWRGTGVNSPLHF
TRBD1	TRBV7-9	TRBJ2-3	.	TGTGCCAGCAGCTCGGAAAAACAGGGGGCCGGCACAGATACGCAGTATTTT	CASSSEKQGAGTDTQYF
TRBD1	TRBV9	TRBJ2-2	.	TGTGCCAGCAGCCCCCCCTGGGGGACAGGGTACACCGGGGAGCTGTTTTTT	CASSPPWGTGYTGELFF
.	TRBV5-1	TRBJ2-2	.	TGCGCCAGCAGCCTAAGATACGACAGTCCCGGGGAGCTGTTTTTT	CASSLRYDSPGELFF
.	TRBV6-1	TRBJ2-7	.	TGTGCCAGCACCAGAGGACAGTTTACTTCCTACGAGCAGTACTTC	CASTRGQFTSYEQYF
TRBD1	TRBV14	TRBJ2-7	.	TGTGCCAGCAGCCGATACGGGACAGGACTCCTCGAGCAGTACTTC	CASSRYGTGLLEQYF
.	TRBV7-2	TRBJ2-7	.	TGTGCCAGCACCTTCGACTCCTACGAGCAGTACTTC	CASTFDSYEQYF
TRBD2	TRBV5-6	TRBJ2-1	.	TGTGCCAGCAGCTTGCCGGGACTAGCGGGAAGATTAGCGAATGAGCAGTTCTTC	CASSLPGLAGRLANEQFF
.	TRBV6-1	TRBJ2-7	.	TGTGCCAGCAGTGTGACCGGGACGGGATACGAGCAGTACTTC	CASSVTGTGYEQYF
TRBD2	TRBV7-2	TRBJ2-7	.	TGTGCCAGCAGCCCGAGACGTCTAGCGGGCGTGAACGAGCAGTACTTC	CASSPRRLAGVNEQYF
.	TRBV10-3	TRBJ2-5	.	TGTGCCATCAGTGAGATTCAAGAGACCCAGTACTTC	CAISEIQETQYF
TRBD1	TRBV7-8	TRBJ1-1	.	TGTGCCAGCAGCCCTACAGGGGCCGGCACTGAAGCTTTCTTT	CASSPTGAGTEAFF
TRBD2	TRBV4-3	TRBJ2-2	once	TGCGCCAGCAGCCAACTTCTAGCGGGAGGCGGGGAGCTGTTTTTT	CASSQLLAGGGELFF
.	TRBV5-4	TRBJ2-5	.	TGTGCCAGCAGCTTGGCCGGCGGGAAGTACCAAGAGACCCAGTACTTC	CASSLAGGKYQETQYF
.	TRBV18	TRBJ1-1	few	TGTGCCAGTTCGGGAGGGGTTGACACTGAAGCTTTCTTT	CASSGGVDTEAFF
TRBD2	TRBV4-1	TRBJ2-2	.	TGCGCCAGCAGCCTCATAAGGTCAACTAGCGGGAGGGCCCGGACCGGGGAGCTGTTTTTT	CASSLIRSTSGRARTGELFF